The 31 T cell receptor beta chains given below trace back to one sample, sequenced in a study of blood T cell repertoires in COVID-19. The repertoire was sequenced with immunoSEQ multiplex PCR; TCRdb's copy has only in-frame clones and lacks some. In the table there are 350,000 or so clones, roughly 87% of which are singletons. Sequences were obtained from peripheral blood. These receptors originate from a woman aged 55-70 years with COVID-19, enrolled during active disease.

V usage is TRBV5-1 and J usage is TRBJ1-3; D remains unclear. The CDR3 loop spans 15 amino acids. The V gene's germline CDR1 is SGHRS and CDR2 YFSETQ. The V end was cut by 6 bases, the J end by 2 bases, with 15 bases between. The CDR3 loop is CASTPSGTPGNTIYF. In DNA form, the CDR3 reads TGCGCCAGCACCCCGAGCGGTACTCCTGGAAACACCATATATTTT.

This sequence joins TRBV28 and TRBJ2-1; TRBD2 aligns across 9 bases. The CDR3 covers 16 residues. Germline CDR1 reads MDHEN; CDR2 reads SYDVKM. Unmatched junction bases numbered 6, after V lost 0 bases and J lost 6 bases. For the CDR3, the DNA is TGTGCCAGCAGTTTATGGGCGGGGGGGCACACCAATGAGCAGTTCTTC. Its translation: CASSLWAGGHTNEQFF.

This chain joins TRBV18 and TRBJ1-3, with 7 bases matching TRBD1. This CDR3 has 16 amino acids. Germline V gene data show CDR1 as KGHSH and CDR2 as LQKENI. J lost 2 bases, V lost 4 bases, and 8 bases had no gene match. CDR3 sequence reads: CASSQILQGAGNTIYF. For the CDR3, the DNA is TGTGCCAGCTCACAAATACTTCAGGGGGCTGGAAACACCATATATTTT.

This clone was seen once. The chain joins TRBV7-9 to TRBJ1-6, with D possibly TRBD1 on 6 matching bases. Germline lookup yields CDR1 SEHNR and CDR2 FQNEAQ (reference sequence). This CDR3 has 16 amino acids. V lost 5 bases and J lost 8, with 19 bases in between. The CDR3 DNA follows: TGTGCCAGCAGCCAAACTCGGACAGCGAGCTATTCACCCCTCCACTTT. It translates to CASSQTRTASYSPLHF.

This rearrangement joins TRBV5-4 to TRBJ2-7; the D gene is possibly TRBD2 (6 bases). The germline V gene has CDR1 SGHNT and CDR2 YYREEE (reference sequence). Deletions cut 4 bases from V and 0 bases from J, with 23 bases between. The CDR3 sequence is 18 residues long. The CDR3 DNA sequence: TGTGCCAGCAGCCCCATCGCGTCTTCCGGGGGACTCTCCTACGAGCAGTACTTC. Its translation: CASSPIASSGGLSYEQYF. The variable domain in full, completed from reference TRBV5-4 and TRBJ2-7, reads ETGVTQSPTHLIKTRGQQVTLRCSSQSGHNTVSWYQQALGQGPQFIFQYYREEENGRGNFPPRFSGLQFPNYSSELNVNALELDDSALYLCASSPIASSGGLSYEQYFGPGTRLTVT.

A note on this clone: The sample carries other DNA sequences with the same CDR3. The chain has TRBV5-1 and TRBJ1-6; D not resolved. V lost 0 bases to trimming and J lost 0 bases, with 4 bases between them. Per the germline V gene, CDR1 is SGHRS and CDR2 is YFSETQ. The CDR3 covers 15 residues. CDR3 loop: CASSLGSSYNSPLHF. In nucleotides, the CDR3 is TGCGCCAGCAGCTTGGGCAGCTCCTATAATTCACCCCTCCACTTT.

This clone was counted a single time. The CDR3 protein is CASSVSGGAGYNEQFF. The CDR3 coding sequence is TGTGCCAGCAGCGTTAGCGGGGGGGCCGGCTACAATGAGCAGTTCTTC. The gene calls are TRBV5-4 and TRBJ2-1, with 11 nucleotides matching TRBD2. From germline, CDR1 is SGHNT and CDR2 YYREEE (reference sequence). V gave up 4 bases and J gave up 3 bases; unmatched junction bases: 6. The CDR3 is 16 amino acids.

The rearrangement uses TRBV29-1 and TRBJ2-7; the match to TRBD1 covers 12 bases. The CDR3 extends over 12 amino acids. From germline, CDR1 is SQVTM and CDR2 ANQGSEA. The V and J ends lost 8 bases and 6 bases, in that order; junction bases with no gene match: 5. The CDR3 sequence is CSTGQGASEQYF. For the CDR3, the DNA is TGCAGCACGGGACAGGGGGCGTCCGAGCAGTACTTC.

This CDR3 is CASSPGQGEKAFF. The CDR3, as DNA: TGCGCCAGCAGCCCGGGACAGGGAGAGAAAGCTTTCTTT. The genes are TRBV5-1 and TRBJ1-1; 9 bases fit TRBD1. The CDR3 runs to 13 residues. Per the germline V gene, CDR1 is SGHRS and CDR2 is YFSETQ. V dropped 4 bases and J dropped 9; count of bases not matched to a gene: 7.

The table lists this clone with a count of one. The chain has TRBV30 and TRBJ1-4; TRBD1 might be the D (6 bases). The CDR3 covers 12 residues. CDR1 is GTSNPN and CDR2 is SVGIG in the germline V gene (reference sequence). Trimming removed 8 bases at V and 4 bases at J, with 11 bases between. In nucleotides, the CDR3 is TGTGCCCGGACAGTTGGTAATGAAAAACTGTTTTTT. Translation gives CARTVGNEKLFF.

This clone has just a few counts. The CDR3 protein is CASTRGGNEKLFF. The CDR3 DNA reads as TGTGCCAGCACCCGGGGGGGAAATGAAAAACTGTTTTTT. The V call is TRBV28, the J call TRBJ1-4; D might be TRBD1 (5 bases). CDR3 length equals 13 residues. The V end was cut by 7 bases, the J end by 5 bases, with 11 bases between. From germline, CDR1 is MDHEN and CDR2 SYDVKM.

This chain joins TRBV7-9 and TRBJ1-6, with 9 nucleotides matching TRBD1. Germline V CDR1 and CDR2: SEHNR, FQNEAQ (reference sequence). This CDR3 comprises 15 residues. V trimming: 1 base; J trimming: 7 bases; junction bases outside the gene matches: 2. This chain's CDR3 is CASSLGDRANSPLHF. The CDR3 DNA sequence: TGTGCCAGCAGCTTAGGGGACAGGGCGAATTCACCCCTCCACTTT.

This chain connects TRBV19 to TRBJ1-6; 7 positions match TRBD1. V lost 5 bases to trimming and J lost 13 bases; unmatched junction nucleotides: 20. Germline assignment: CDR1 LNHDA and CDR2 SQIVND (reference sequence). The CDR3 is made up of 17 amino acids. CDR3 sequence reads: CASSPRTGSSIILPLHF. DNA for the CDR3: TGTGCCAGTAGTCCTCGGACAGGTAGTTCTATAATTCTTCCCCTCCACTTT.

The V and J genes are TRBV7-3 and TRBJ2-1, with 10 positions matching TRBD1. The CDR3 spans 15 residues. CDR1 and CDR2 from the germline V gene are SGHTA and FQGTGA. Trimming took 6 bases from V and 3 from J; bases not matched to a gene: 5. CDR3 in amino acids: CASSYDRGLYNEQFF. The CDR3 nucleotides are TGTGCCAGCAGTTATGACAGGGGGCTCTACAATGAGCAGTTCTTC.

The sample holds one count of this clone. DNA for the CDR3: TGTGCCAGCAGACAACAGGGTACCCATGGCTACACCTTC. It codes for CASRQQGTHGYTF. This rearrangement joins TRBV6-5 to TRBJ1-2, with D perhaps TRBD1 (6 bases). CDR1 is MNHEY and CDR2 is SVGAGI in the germline V gene. The CDR3 is 13 residues long. Trimming cost V 6 bases and J 6 bases, with 14 bases left between them.

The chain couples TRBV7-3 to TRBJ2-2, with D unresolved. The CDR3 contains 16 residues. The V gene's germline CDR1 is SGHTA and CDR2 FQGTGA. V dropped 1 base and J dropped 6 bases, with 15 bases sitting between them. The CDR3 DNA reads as TGTGCCAGCAGCTTAAATGTTCAGTTCAGTCCCGGGGAGCTGTTTTTT. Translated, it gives CASSLNVQFSPGELFF. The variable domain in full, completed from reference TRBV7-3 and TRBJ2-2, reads GAGVSQTPSNKVTEKGKYVELRCDPISGHTALYWYRQSLGQGPEFLIYFQGTGAADDSGLPNDRFFAVRPEGSVSTLKIQRTERGDSAVYLCASSLNVQFSPGELFFGEGSRLTVL.

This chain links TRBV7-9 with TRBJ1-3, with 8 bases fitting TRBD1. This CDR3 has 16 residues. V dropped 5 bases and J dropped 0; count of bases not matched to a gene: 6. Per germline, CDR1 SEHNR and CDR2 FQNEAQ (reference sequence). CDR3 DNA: TGTGCCAGCAGCCCTGGACAGGGACTCTCTGGAAACACCATATATTTT. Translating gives CASSPGQGLSGNTIYF.

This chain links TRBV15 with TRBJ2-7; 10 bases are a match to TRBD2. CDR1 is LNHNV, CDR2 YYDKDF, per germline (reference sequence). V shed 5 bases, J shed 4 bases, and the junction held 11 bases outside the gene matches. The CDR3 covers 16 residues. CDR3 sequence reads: CATSAMKAGGPYEQYF. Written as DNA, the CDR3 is TGTGCCACCAGCGCGATGAAAGCGGGGGGGCCTTACGAGCAGTACTTC.

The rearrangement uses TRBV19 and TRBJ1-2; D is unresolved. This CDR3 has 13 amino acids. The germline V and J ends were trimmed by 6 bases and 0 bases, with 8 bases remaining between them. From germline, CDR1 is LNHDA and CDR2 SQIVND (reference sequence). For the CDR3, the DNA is TGTGCCAGTAGGACACCGACTAACTATGGCTACACCTTC. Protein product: CASRTPTNYGYTF.

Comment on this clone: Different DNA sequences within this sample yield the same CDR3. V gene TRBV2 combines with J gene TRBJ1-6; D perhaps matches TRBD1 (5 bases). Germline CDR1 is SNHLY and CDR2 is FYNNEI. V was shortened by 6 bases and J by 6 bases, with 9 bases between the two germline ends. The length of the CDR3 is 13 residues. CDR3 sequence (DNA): TGTGCCAGCAGGGGCCAGGGTAATTCACCCCTCCACTTT. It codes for CASRGQGNSPLHF.

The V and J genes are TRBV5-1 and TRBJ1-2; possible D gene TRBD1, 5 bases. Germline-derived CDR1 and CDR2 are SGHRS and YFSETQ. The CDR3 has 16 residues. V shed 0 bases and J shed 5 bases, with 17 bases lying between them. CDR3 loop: CASSLGGKGARYGYTF. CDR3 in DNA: TGCGCCAGCAGCTTGGGGGGTAAAGGGGCTCGGTATGGCTACACCTTC.

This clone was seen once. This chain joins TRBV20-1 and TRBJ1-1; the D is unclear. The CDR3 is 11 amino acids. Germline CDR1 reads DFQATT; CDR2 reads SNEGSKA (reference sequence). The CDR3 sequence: CSLGRNTEAFF. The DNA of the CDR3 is TGCAGCTTAGGGAGAAACACTGAAGCTTTCTTT.

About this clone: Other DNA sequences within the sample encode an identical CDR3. The CDR3 here is CASRQGSYGYTF. As DNA, the CDR3 is TGTGCCTCCCGACAGGGTAGCTATGGCTACACCTTC. The J gene is TRBJ1-2, the V gene TRBV27; 7 bases fit TRBD1. The CDR3 is 12 amino acids. Germline V gene data show CDR1 as MNHEY and CDR2 as SMNVEV (reference sequence). The V gene end was trimmed by 11 bases and the J gene end by 4 bases; junction bases not matched to a gene: 7.

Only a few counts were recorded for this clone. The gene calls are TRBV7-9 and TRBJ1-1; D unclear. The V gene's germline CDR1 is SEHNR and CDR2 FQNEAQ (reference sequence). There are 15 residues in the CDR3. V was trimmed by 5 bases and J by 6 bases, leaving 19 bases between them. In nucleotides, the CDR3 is TGTGCCAGCAGCGCCACGAATACTAGGGCCGCTGAAGCTTTCTTT. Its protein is CASSATNTRAAEAFF.

The CDR3 nucleotides are TGCGCCAGCAGCACGAGGGGCTACACCTTC. Translated, it gives CASSTRGYTF. V is TRBV23-1 and J is TRBJ1-2; no definite D call. TRBV23-1 is placed among ORFs of uncertain function. The CDR3 length is 10 residues. V was clipped by 6 bases and J by 8 bases, with 7 bases between them.

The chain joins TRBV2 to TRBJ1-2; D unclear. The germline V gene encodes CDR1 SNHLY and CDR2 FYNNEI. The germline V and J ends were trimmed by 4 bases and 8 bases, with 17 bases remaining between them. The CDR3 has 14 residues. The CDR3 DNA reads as TGTGCCAGCAGTGTAGGGCAGACCTCGGGGGGCTACACCTTC. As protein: CASSVGQTSGGYTF.

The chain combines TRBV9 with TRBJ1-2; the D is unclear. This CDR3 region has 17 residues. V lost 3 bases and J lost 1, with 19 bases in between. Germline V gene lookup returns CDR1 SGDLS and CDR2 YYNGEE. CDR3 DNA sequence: TGTGCCAGCAGCGCGGGGATCGGGCTTAAAATTAACTATGGCTACACCTTC. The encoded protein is CASSAGIGLKINYGYTF.

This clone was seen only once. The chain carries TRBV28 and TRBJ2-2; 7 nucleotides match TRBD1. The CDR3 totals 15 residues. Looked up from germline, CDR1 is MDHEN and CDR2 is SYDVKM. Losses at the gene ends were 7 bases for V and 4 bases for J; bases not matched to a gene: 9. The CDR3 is CASIKDRRRTGELFF. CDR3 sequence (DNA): TGTGCCAGCATCAAGGACAGGAGGCGCACCGGGGAGCTGTTTTTT. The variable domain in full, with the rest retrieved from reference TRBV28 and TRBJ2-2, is DVKVTQSSRYLVKRTGEKVFLECVQDMDHENMFWYRQDPGLGLRLIYFSYDVKMKEKGDIPEGYSVSREKKERFSLILESASTNQTSMYLCASIKDRRRTGELFFGEGSRLTVL.

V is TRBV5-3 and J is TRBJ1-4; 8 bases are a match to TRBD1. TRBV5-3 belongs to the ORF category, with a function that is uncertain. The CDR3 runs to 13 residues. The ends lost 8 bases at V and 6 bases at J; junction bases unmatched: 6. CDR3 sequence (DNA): TGTGCCAGGCCACAGGGGGGTCATGAAAAACTGTTTTTT. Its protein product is CARPQGGHEKLFF.

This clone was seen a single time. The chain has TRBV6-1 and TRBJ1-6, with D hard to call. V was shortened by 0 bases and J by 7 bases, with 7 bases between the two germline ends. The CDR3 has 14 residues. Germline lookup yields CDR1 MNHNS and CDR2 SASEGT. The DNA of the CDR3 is TGTGCCAGCAGTGAAGCCTCCAGAAATTCACCCCTCCACTTT. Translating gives CASSEASRNSPLHF.

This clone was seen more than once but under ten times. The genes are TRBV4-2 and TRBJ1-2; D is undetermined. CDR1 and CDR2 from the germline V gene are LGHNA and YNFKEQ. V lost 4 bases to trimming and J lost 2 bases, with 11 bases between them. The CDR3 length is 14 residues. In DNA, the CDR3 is TGTGCCAGCAGCCTATGGGCCCAGAACTATGGCTACACCTTC. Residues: CASSLWAQNYGYTF.